This T cell receptor (beta chain) was sequenced during a study of T-cell memory formation after mild COVID-19. On the study more broadly: In these data, TCR clusters were largely donor specific.

This clonotype showed up just a few times. The antigen is unknown. 5'RACE primed from the constant segment yielded TCR alpha and TCR beta cDNA libraries bearing sample barcodes and UMIs. TCRdb redid the calling of the 5' RACE reads with MiXCR, one entry per CDR3 protein. Among about 340,000 distinct CDR3 sequences listed, approximately 12% were seen once. Overall study findings and caveats: Pre-infection memory held some responding clones, suggesting pre-existing cross-reactive T cells responded.

The sequence was obtained from a man younger than 35 who had mild COVID-19 (a few samples of this study predate the infection). Cell type and time point are not known. Sequencing input: PBMCs or a T cell subset sorted from them (not recorded which).

The CDR3 reads CASSPFKDPKALHF. The CDR3 DNA is TGTGCCAGCAGTCCGTTCAAGGACCCGAAGGCCCTCCACTTT. The J gene is TRBJ1-6, the V gene TRBV7-9; D is uncertain. This CDR3 has 14 residues. CDR1 SEHNR and CDR2 FQNEAQ come from the germline V gene (reference sequence). V dropped 6 bases and J dropped 14 bases, with 20 bases sitting between them.